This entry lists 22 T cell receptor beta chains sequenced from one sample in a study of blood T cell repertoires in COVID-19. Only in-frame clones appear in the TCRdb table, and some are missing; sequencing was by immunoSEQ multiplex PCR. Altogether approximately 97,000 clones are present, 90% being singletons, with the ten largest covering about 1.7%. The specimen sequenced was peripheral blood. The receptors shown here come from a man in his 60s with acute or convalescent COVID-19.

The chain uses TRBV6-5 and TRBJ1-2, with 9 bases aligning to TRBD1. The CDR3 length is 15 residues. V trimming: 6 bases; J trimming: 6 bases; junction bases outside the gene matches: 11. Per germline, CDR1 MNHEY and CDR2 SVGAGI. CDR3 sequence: CASRYRGREVDGYTF. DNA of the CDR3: TGTGCCAGCAGGTACAGGGGGCGCGAAGTCGATGGCTACACCTTC.

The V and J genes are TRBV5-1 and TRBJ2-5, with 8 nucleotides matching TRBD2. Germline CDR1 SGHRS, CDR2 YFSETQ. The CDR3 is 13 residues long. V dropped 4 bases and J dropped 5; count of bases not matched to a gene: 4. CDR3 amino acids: CASSVSGVETQYF. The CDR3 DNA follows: TGCGCCAGCAGCGTTAGCGGGGTCGAGACCCAGTACTTC.

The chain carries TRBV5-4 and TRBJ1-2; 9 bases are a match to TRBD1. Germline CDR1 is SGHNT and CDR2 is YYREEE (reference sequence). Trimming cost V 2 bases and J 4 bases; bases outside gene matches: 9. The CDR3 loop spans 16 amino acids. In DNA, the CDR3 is TGTGCCAGCAGCTTTGCCTTGACAGGGGGTATCTATGGCTACACCTTC. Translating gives CASSFALTGGIYGYTF. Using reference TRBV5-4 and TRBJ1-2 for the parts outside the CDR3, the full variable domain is ETGVTQSPTHLIKTRGQQVTLRCSSQSGHNTVSWYQQALGQGPQFIFQYYREEENGRGNFPPRFSGLQFPNYSSELNVNALELDDSALYLCASSFALTGGIYGYTFGSGTRLTVV.

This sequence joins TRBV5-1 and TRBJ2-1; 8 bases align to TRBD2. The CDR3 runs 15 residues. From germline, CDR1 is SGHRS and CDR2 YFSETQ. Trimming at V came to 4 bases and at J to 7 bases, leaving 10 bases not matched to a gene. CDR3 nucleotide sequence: TGCGCCAGCAGCCCCTTAGCGGGGACGGGGAATGAGCAGTTCTTC. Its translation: CASSPLAGTGNEQFF.

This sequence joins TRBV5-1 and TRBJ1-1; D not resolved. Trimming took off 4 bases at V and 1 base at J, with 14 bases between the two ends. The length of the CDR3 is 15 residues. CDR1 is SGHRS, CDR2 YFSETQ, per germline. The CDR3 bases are TGCGCCAGCAGCGGCCCGGGAACAGAGAACACTGAAGCTTTCTTT. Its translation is CASSGPGTENTEAFF.

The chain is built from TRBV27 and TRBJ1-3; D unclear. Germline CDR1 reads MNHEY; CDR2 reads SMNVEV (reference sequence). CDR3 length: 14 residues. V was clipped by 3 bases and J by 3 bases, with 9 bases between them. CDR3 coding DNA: TGTGCCAGCAGTTTTGCGGGTGATGGAAACACCATATATTTT. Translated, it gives CASSFAGDGNTIYF.

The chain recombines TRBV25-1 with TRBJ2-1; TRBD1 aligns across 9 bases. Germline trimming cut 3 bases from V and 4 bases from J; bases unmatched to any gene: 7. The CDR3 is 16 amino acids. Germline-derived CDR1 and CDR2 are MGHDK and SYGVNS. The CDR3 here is CASSDPGQGGYNEQFF. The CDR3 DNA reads TGTGCCAGCAGTGACCCGGGACAGGGAGGGTACAATGAGCAGTTCTTC.

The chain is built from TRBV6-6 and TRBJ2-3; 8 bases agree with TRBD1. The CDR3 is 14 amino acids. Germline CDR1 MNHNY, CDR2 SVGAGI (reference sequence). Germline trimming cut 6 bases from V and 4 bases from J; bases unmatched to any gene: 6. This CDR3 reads CASRKDRVPDTQYF. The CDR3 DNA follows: TGTGCCAGCAGAAAGGACAGGGTCCCAGATACGCAGTATTTT.

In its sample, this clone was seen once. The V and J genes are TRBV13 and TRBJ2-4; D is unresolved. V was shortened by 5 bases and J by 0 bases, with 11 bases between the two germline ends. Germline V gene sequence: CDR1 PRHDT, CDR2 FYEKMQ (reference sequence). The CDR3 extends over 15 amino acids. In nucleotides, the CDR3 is TGTGCCAGCAGCCCAAATATACTAGCCAAAAACATTCAGTACTTC. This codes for CASSPNILAKNIQYF. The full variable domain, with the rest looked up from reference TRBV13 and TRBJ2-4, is AAGVIQSPRHLIKEKRETATLKCYPIPRHDTVYWYQQGPGQDPQFLISFYEKMQSDKGSIPDRFSAQQFSDYHSELNMSSLELGDSALYFCASSPNILAKNIQYFGAGTRLSVL.

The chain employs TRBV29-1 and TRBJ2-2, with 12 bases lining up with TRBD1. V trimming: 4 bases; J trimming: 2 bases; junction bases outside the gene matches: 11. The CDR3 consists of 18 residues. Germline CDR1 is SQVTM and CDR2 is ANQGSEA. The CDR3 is CSVVLRGQGAINTGELFF. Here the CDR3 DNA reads TGCAGCGTTGTGCTCCGGGGACAGGGGGCCATAAACACCGGGGAGCTGTTTTTT.

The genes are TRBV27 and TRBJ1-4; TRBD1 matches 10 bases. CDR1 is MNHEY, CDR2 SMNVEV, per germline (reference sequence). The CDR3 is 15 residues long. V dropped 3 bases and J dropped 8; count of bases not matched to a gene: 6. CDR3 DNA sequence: TGTGCCAGCAGTTTCCGGACAGGGGGAGGAGAAAAACTGTTTTTT. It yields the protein CASSFRTGGGEKLFF.

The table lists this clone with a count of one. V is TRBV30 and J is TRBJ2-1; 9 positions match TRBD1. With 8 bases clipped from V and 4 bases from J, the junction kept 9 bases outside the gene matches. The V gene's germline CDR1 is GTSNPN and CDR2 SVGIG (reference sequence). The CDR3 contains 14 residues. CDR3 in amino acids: CAGSDRGPYNEQFF. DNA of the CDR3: TGTGCCGGTTCGGACAGGGGACCTTACAATGAGCAGTTCTTC.

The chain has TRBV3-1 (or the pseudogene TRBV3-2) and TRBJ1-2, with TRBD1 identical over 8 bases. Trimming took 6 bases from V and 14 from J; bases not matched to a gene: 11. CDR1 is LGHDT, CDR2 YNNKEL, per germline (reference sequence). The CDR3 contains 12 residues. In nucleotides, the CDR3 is TGTGCCAGCAGGGGGACAGGCTCCACTTGGACCTTC. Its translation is CASRGTGSTWTF.

In DNA form, the CDR3 reads TGTGCCAGCAGTGAAAGGGGCCTGGCGGGGGGCTACACCTTC. Translated: CASSERGLAGGYTF. The chain couples TRBV6-1 to TRBJ1-2; D might be TRBD1 (5 bases). V lost 2 bases to trimming and J lost 8 bases, with 15 bases between them. In germline, CDR1 is MNHNS, CDR2 SASEGT. CDR3 length equals 14 residues.

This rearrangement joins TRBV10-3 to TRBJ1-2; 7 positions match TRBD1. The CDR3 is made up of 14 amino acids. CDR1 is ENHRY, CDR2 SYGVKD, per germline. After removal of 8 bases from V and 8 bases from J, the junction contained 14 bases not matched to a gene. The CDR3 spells CAIAPGQSFGGYTF. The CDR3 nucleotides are TGTGCCATCGCACCGGGACAGTCCTTCGGGGGCTACACCTTC.

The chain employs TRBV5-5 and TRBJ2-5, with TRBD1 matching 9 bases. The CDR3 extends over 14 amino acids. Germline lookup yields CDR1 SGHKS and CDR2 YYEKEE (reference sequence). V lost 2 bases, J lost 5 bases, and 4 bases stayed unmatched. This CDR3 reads CASSFQQGAETQYF. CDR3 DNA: TGTGCCAGCAGCTTTCAACAGGGGGCGGAGACCCAGTACTTC.

CDR3 loop: CASSQDGFVGTVSNQPQHF. The CDR3 nucleotides read TGTGCCAGCAGCCAAGATGGTTTCGTCGGGACAGTTAGCAATCAGCCCCAGCATTTT. The genes are TRBV4-2 and TRBJ1-5, with 7 bases that match TRBD1. The CDR3 consists of 19 residues. With V trimmed by 0 bases and J by 0 bases, 11 bases remained unmatched. CDR1 LGHNA and CDR2 YNFKEQ come from the germline V gene.

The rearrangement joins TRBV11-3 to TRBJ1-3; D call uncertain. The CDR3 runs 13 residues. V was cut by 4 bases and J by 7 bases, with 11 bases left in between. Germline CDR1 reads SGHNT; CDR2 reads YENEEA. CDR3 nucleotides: TGTGCCAGCAGCTCGGGGTGGCGGAACACCATATATTTT. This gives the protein CASSSGWRNTIYF.

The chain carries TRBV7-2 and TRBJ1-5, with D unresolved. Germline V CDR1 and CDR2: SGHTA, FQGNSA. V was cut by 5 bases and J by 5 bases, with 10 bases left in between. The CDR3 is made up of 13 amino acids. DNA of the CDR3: TGTGCCAGCAGCACCACCGGGGATCAGCCCCAGCATTTT. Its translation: CASSTTGDQPQHF.

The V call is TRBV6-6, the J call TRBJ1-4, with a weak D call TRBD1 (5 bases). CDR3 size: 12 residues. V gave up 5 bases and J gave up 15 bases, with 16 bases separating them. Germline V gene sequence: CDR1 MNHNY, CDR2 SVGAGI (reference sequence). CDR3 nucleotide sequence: TGTGCCAGCAGTACACAATCGACAGAAATGTTTTTT. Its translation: CASSTQSTEMFF.

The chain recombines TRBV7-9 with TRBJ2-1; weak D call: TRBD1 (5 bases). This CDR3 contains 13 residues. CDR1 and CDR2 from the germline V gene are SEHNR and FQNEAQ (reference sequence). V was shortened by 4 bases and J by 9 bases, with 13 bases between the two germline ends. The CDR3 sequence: CASSSAGKTEQFF. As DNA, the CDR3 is TGTGCCAGCAGCTCCGCAGGGAAGACTGAGCAGTTCTTC. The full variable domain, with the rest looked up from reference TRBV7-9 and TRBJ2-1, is DTGVSQNPRHKITKRGQNVTFRCDPISEHNRLYWYRQTLGQGPEFLTYFQNEAQLEKSRLLSDRFSAERPKGSFSTLEIQRTEQGDSAMYLCASSSAGKTEQFFGPGTRLTVL.

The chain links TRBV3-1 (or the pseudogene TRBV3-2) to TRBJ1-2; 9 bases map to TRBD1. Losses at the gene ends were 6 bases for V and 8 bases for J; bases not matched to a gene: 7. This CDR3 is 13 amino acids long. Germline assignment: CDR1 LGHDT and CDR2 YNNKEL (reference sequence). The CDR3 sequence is CASRRTGVEGYTF. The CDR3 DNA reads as TGTGCCAGCAGGAGGACAGGGGTGGAGGGCTACACCTTC.